Listed below are T cell receptor beta chains from one sample, sequenced in a study of cytomegalovirus exposure and HLA in healthy donors. The table came from immunoSEQ multiplex PCR; TCRdb's copy has only in-frame clones and leaves some out. The sample contains about 210,000 clones, 70% to 90% of which appear only once. The sequenced sample was PBMCs. The receptor set was obtained from a girl aged 2 to 9 in good health and CMV-seronegative. Each CDR3 is given with its conserved first and last residue. The D gene is left open where the match is weak. Where a row states a size, it is once, few, many or the class of an expanded clone; other rows omit it.

TRBV5-1	TRBD2	TRBJ2-3	NA	TGCGCCAGCAGCACGGAGTGGGGGAGGGCAGATACGCAGTATTTT	CASSTEWGRADTQYF
TRBV25-1	TRBD2	TRBJ2-3	once	TGTGCCAGCAGTGAATTACTAGCGGGAGGCCCCCGAGCAGATACGCAGTATTTT	CASSELLAGGPRADTQYF
TRBV4-1	TRBD1	TRBJ2-1	NA	TGCGCCAGCAGCCAAGACCAAGGGGGCAGGGGTGAGCAGTTCTTC	CASSQDQGGRGEQFF
TRBV2	NA	TRBJ2-6	few	TGTGCCAGCAGTCTCGGGGTCTCTGGGGCCAACGTCCTGACTTTC	CASSLGVSGANVLTF
TRBV7-2	NA	TRBJ1-2	NA	TGTGCCAGCAGCCCCAGGGGCGGGCGCGAGGGCTACACCTTC	CASSPRGGREGYTF
TRBV27	NA	TRBJ2-3	NA	TGTGCCAGCAGTTCCCTCTGGACAGATGGTAGCACAGATACGCAGTATTTT	CASSSLWTDGSTDTQYF
TRBV7-8	TRBD1	TRBJ2-5	NA	TGTGCCAGCAGAATGAGTAGGGTGGACAGGGGAGAGACCCAGTACTTC	CASRMSRVDRGETQYF
TRBV6-6	TRBD2	TRBJ2-3	NA	TGTGCCAGCAGTTACCTCCCGGGGCGGGAGTTAGATACGCAGTATTTT	CASSYLPGRELDTQYF
TRBV7-2	TRBD2	TRBJ2-1	NA	TGTGCCAGCAGACCAACTAGCGGTGAGCAGTTCTTC	CASRPTSGEQFF
TRBV7-9	NA	TRBJ1-5	once	TGTGCCAGCAGCTTAGTGGGCAGCAGTCAGCCCCAGCATTTT	CASSLVGSSQPQHF
TRBV30	NA	TRBJ1-3	NA	TGTGCCTGGAGTGCCGAGACAGTACCTGGAAACACCATATATTTT	CAWSAETVPGNTIYF
TRBV9	NA	TRBJ2-3	NA	TGTGCCAGCAGCCCCCGGCCCCGAGGCGGGGATACGCAGTATTTT	CASSPRPRGGDTQYF
TRBV18	NA	TRBJ1-5	NA	TGTGCCAGCTCACCGGGGCAGGTCGATCAGCCCCAGCATTTT	CASSPGQVDQPQHF
TRBV29-1	NA	TRBJ1-3	NA	TGCAGCGTTGTGTCAGGGGCGGGAAACACCATATATTTT	CSVVSGAGNTIYF
TRBV4-2	NA	TRBJ2-1	NA	TGTGCCAGCAGCCAAGTACGAGCCGATGAGCAGTTCTTC	CASSQVRADEQFF
TRBV5-1	NA	TRBJ2-2	NA	TGCGCCAGCAGCTACGACTCCACCGGGGAGCTGTTTTTT	CASSYDSTGELFF
TRBV5-4	TRBD2	TRBJ2-7	NA	TGTGCCAGCAGCCGGGGGAGGGCCGAGCAGTACTTC	CASSRGRAEQYF
TRBV6-4	NA	TRBJ1-5	NA	TGTGCCAGCAGTTCGGGCGACAGTATCAATCAGCCCCAGCATTTT	CASSSGDSINQPQHF
TRBV23-1	NA	TRBJ1-4	NA	TGCGCCAGCAGTCCCCGAGTGCTGTTTTTT	CASSPRVLFF
TRBV7-9	NA	TRBJ2-7	NA	TGTTCCAGCAGCCGGAGCTCCTACGAGCAGTACTTC	CSSSRSSYEQYF
TRBV7-9	TRBD1	TRBJ1-6	NA	TGTTCCAGCAGCCGACAGGGCCTAAATTCACCCCTCCACTTT	CSSSRQGLNSPLHF
TRBV14	TRBD2	TRBJ2-3	NA	TGTGCCAGCAGCCAAGGCTGGACTAGCGACATGAGATCAGATACGCAGTATTTT	CASSQGWTSDMRSDTQYF
TRBV29-1	NA	TRBJ1-2	few	TGCAGCGTTCTGGAGGGGAACTATGGCTACACCTTC	CSVLEGNYGYTF
TRBV5-4	NA	TRBJ2-5	few	TGTGCCAGCAGCTTGGATGGTCTGACAGGAGAGACCCAGTACTTC	CASSLDGLTGETQYF
TRBV13	NA	TRBJ2-1	NA	TGTGCCAGCAGCCTCCGGACTTTCTTCTCCTACAATGAGCAGTTCTTC	CASSLRTFFSYNEQFF
TRBV27	NA	TRBJ2-1	NA	TGTGCCAGCAGTTTAGTGAGCAGGATTAATGAGCAGTTCTTC	CASSLVSRINEQFF
TRBV2	NA	TRBJ1-2	NA	TGTGCCAGCAGGGAGGATAAGGCCCACTATGGCTACACCTTC	CASREDKAHYGYTF
TRBV10-3	NA	TRBJ1-2	NA	TGTGCCATCAGTGAGTCCGGGGGGGCCAACTATGGCTACACCTTC	CAISESGGANYGYTF
TRBV4-1	TRBD2	TRBJ2-4	once	TGCGCCAGCAGCCAAGGACTAGCGGGGGGGCCGGCCAAAAACATTCAGTACTTC	CASSQGLAGGPAKNIQYF
TRBV6-6	NA	TRBJ2-7	NA	TGTGCCAGCAGAGAGGGCGGGTCCTACGAGCAGTACTTC	CASREGGSYEQYF
TRBV5-1	TRBD2	TRBJ2-5	NA	TGCGCCAGCAGCCAAGGACTAGATCAAGAGACCCAGTACTTC	CASSQGLDQETQYF
TRBV2	TRBD1	TRBJ1-2	NA	TGTGCCAGCCGAAAGAGAGGGGGACAGGGGGCAAACTATGGCTACACCTTC	CASRKRGGQGANYGYTF
TRBV18	NA	TRBJ2-1	NA	TGTGCCAGCTCACCCCTTGACAATGAGCAGTTCTTC	CASSPLDNEQFF
TRBV4-1	TRBD1	TRBJ2-5	NA	TGCGCCAGCAGCAGGGACAGACAAGAGACCCAGTACTTC	CASSRDRQETQYF
TRBV11-2	NA	TRBJ1-6	once	TGTGCCAGCAGCTTGAGCAGGCATAATTCACCCCTCCACTTT	CASSLSRHNSPLHF
TRBV6-5	NA	TRBJ2-3	NA	TGTGCCAGCAGTTTTAGCCCCACAGGGCTCACAGATACGCAGTATTTT	CASSFSPTGLTDTQYF
TRBV6-1	NA	TRBJ2-7	once	TGTGCCAGCAGTGAAGTGCCCCAGGACTGGAGCTCCTACGAGCAGTACTTC	CASSEVPQDWSSYEQYF
TRBV6-1	TRBD1	TRBJ2-1	NA	TGTGCCAGCAGTGAAGTGGGACAGGCCAATGAGCAGTTCTTC	CASSEVGQANEQFF
TRBV29-1	TRBD1	TRBJ1-2	NA	TGCAGCGTTGGACAGGGGAACTATGGCTACACCTTC	CSVGQGNYGYTF
TRBV7-9	NA	TRBJ1-2	NA	TGTGCCAGCAGCTCCCCAGGGGTCACGACCTATGGCTACACCTTC	CASSSPGVTTYGYTF
TRBV5-4	NA	TRBJ2-5	NA	TGTGCCAGCAGCAAGACTCGGGAGACCCAGTACTTC	CASSKTRETQYF
TRBV9	TRBD2	TRBJ2-5	NA	TGTGCCAGCAGCCAGGGGAGTCTAGCGGGGGGGCAAGAGACCCAGTACTTC	CASSQGSLAGGQETQYF
TRBV2	TRBD2	TRBJ2-3	NA	TGTGCCAGCAGGGCTAGCGGGAAAGATACGCAGTATTTT	CASRASGKDTQYF
TRBV4-1	NA	TRBJ1-1	NA	TGCGCCAGCAGCCCTCGGGGGGGGAACACTGAAGCTTTCTTT	CASSPRGGNTEAFF
TRBV11-2	NA	TRBJ1-6	once	TGTGCCAGCAGCCAGGGGTATTCACCCCTCCACTTT	CASSQGYSPLHF
TRBV6-5	TRBD1	TRBJ2-7	NA	TGTGCCAGCAGTTACTCGATAGGGACAGGGACCTACGAGCAGTACTTC	CASSYSIGTGTYEQYF
TRBV5-1	NA	TRBJ2-5	NA	TGCGCCAGCAGCAGCGGGCAGGACAGGTCGGAGACCCAGTACTTC	CASSSGQDRSETQYF
TRBV7-2	TRBD1	TRBJ1-1	NA	TGTGCCAGCAGCCTCACAGGGACAGCGCTTGAAGCTTTCTTT	CASSLTGTALEAFF
TRBV29-1	NA	TRBJ1-1	NA	TGCAGCGCCATGCGGCCCAGGGCCACTGAAGCTTTCTTT	CSAMRPRATEAFF
TRBV7-9	TRBD1	TRBJ1-4	once	TGTGCCAGCAGCTTAGAACAGGGGACTAATGAAAAACTGTTTTTT	CASSLEQGTNEKLFF
TRBV6-6	TRBD2	TRBJ2-1	NA	TGTGCCAGCAGTTACTCAACGACTAGCTATAATGAGCAGTTCTTC	CASSYSTTSYNEQFF
TRBV19	TRBD2	TRBJ2-3	NA	TGTGCCAGTAGTATGCGGGGGTCTAGCACAGATACGCAGTATTTT	CASSMRGSSTDTQYF
TRBV5-1	TRBD1	TRBJ1-6	NA	TGCGCCAGCAGCGTCTCGACAGGGAATAATTCACCCCTCCACTTT	CASSVSTGNNSPLHF
TRBV19	NA	TRBJ1-4	NA	TGTGCCAGTTCCAGGGCAACTAATGAAAAACTGTTTTTT	CASSRATNEKLFF
TRBV5-1	TRBD1	TRBJ2-7	once	TGCGCCAGCAGCCGCGGGGGACAGGGTCCCTACGAGCAGTACTTC	CASSRGGQGPYEQYF